This TCR beta chain was sequenced for a study of OX40 agonist ivuxolimab in advanced cancers. CDR1 is MNHEY, CDR2 SVGAGI, per germline. The V and J ends lost 6 bases and 1 base respectively, with 13 bases between them. The CDR3 runs to 14 residues. The data were produced by immunoSEQ multiplex PCR, yet TCRdb's version contains in-frame clones alone and is incomplete. The profile shows 85,000 or so clones, roughly 85% of them singletons. The chain is built from TRBV6-5 and TRBJ2-7; D possibly uses TRBD1 or TRBD2 (5 bases each). The sequenced sample was CD4+ or CD8+ T cells sorted from blood, obtained in a trial of the OX40 agonist ivuxolimab. This TCR was recovered from an adult with an advanced solid tumor such as melanoma, head and neck, liver or kidney cancer. The CDR3 coding sequence is TGTGCCAGCAGAAAGGGCAGGGAGTCCTACGAGCAGTACTTC. This encodes CASRKGRESYEQYF.